The next 29 T cell receptor beta chains were all read from a single sample in a study of T-cell reconstitution after alpha-beta-depleted transplantation in children. Preparation of the TCRbeta library used unique molecular identifiers. TCRdb independently ran MiXCR on the PCR reads; one entry per CDR3 protein. The sample has 300,000 to 400,000 distinct CDR3 sequences; 15% to 20% are singletons. The input for sequencing was PBMCs, mostly from graft donor cells, taken 360 days after TCRalphabeta/CD19-depleted stem cell transplant. The receptors were sampled from a male patient aged 2-10 years who had a stem cell transplant for acute lymphoblastic leukemia, so the T cells may come from the graft donor.

This clonotype occurred a few times. The V and J genes are TRBV12-5 and TRBJ2-1, with D uncertain. The length of the CDR3 is 18 residues. Per germline, CDR1 LGHNT and CDR2 FRNRAP. Between the trimmed V and J ends, which lost 0 bases and 0 bases, there was a span of 15 bases. CDR3 residues: CASGLVPGAVSSYNEQFF. The DNA of the CDR3 is TGTGCTAGTGGTTTGGTACCTGGTGCAGTGAGCTCCTACAATGAGCAGTTCTTC.

The chain couples TRBV4-1 to TRBJ2-1; 8 bases fit TRBD1. V lost 5 bases and J lost 8; bases outside the gene matches: 8. This CDR3 is 14 amino acids long. Germline V gene lookup returns CDR1 MGHRA and CDR2 YSYEKL. CDR3 in amino acids: CASSYTTGGYEQFF. In DNA, the CDR3 is TGCGCCAGCAGCTATACCACAGGGGGTTATGAGCAGTTCTTC.

To note about this clonotype: A read error may be the cause here, since a much bigger clone is one base away. The chain employs TRBV27 and TRBJ1-3; D gene ambiguous. CDR1 is MNHEY and CDR2 is SMNVEV in the germline V gene (reference sequence). The CDR3 extends over 15 amino acids. The CDR3 region has the DNA TGTGCCAGCAGTTTATTGGGTGGTTCTGGAGACACCATATATTTT. Its translation: CASSLLGGSGDTIYF.

This clonotype was detected a few times. This chain joins TRBV7-9 and TRBJ2-3, with 11 nucleotides matching TRBD2. The J segment lost 2 bases and the V segment lost 2 bases, leaving 6 bases of the junction unmatched. CDR1 and CDR2 (germline): SEHNR, FQNEAQ (reference sequence). The CDR3 extends over 17 amino acids. The DNA for the CDR3 is TGTGCCAGCAGCTTAACGACTAGCGGGATCAACACAGATACGCAGTATTTT. It encodes CASSLTTSGINTDTQYF.

As concerns this clonotype: A read error may explain this, as a much larger clone is one base away. The chain employs TRBV20-1 and TRBJ2-4; unclear D gene. Per the germline V gene, CDR1 is DFQATT and CDR2 is SNEGSKA (reference sequence). The length of the CDR3 is 15 residues. The CDR3 is CSAIPSYLAKNIRYF. CDR3 nucleotides: TGCAGTGCTATCCCGAGCTACTTAGCCAAAAACATTCGGTACTTC.

The chain uses TRBV12-3 or TRBV12-4 and TRBJ2-4; 9 positions match TRBD2. Trimming took 3 bases from V and 0 from J; bases not matched to a gene: 6. The CDR3 has 17 residues. Here the CDR3 DNA reads TGTGCCAGCAGTTTTAGCGGGAGCGCAACAGCCAAAAACATTCAGTACTTC. Translating gives CASSFSGSATAKNIQYF.

This clonotype turned up a few times. The J gene is TRBJ2-3, the V gene TRBV24-1; 8 bases fit TRBD2. The CDR3 consists of 15 residues. Per germline, CDR1 KGHDR and CDR2 SFDVKD. With V trimmed by 3 bases and J by 1 base, 2 bases remained unmatched. CDR3 loop: CATSDATSGTDTQYF. Written as DNA, the CDR3 is TGTGCCACCAGTGATGCGACTAGCGGCACAGATACGCAGTATTTT.

The chain recombines TRBV5-6 with TRBJ2-1; D uncertain. This CDR3 is 16 amino acids long. CDR1 and CDR2 from the germline V gene are SGHDT and YYEEEE. The V and J ends lost 4 bases and 0 bases respectively, with 14 bases between them. CDR3 region: CASSLPPRSSYNEQFF. CDR3 DNA: TGTGCCAGCAGCCTCCCCCCACGGAGCTCCTACAATGAGCAGTTCTTC.

This clonotype came up a few times. V is TRBV10-3 and J is TRBJ2-3, with D unclear. The CDR3 is 14 residues long. Trimming left V 6 bases short and J 0 bases short, with 10 bases between. From germline, CDR1 is ENHRY and CDR2 SYGVKD. This chain's CDR3 is CAISDQFSTDTQYF. CDR3 DNA sequence: TGTGCCATCAGCGATCAGTTTAGCACAGATACGCAGTATTTT.

This clonotype showed up just a few times. The rearrangement links TRBV6-2 or TRBV6-3 to TRBJ2-1; the match to TRBD1 covers 8 bases. In germline, CDR1 is MNHEY, CDR2 SVGEGT. The V gene end was trimmed by 10 bases and the J gene end by 8 bases; junction bases not matched to a gene: 16. The CDR3 consists of 15 residues. As DNA, the CDR3 is TGTGCCACCCAGTCGGGACAGGTTTGGTACGATGAGCAGTTCTTC. Translation: CATQSGQVWYDEQFF.

The rearrangement joins TRBV3-1 to TRBJ2-7; 8 bases agree with TRBD2. Germline values: CDR1 LGHDT, CDR2 YNNKEL (reference sequence). The length of the CDR3 is 17 residues. The V segment lost 0 bases and the J segment 5 bases; nucleotides outside the gene matches: 12. CDR3 nucleotide sequence: TGTGCCAGCAGCCAAGATCGGGTGACTAGCGCCCCTCACGAGCAGTACTTC. This sequence encodes CASSQDRVTSAPHEQYF.

The chain carries TRBV12-3 or TRBV12-4 and TRBJ2-2; D possibly corresponds to TRBD1 (5 bases). The CDR3 loop spans 14 amino acids. V was trimmed by 2 bases and J by 6 bases, leaving 10 bases between them. CDR3: CASSLSGASGELFF. For the CDR3, the DNA is TGTGCCAGCAGTTTATCTGGGGCGTCCGGGGAGCTGTTTTTT.

The V and J genes are TRBV6-2 or TRBV6-3 and TRBJ2-3, with 9 bases matching TRBD2. Trimming removed 6 bases from V and 3 bases from J; junction bases left unmatched: 25. Germline V gene data show CDR1 as MNHEY and CDR2 as SVGEGT. The CDR3 consists of 21 residues. CDR3 sequence reads: CASRRGRQGVSSGSSTDTQYF. CDR3 nucleotides: TGTGCCAGCAGACGGGGCCGACAGGGTGTGAGTAGCGGGAGTAGTACAGATACGCAGTATTTT.

This chain connects TRBV7-8 to TRBJ2-7; 10 bases line up with TRBD2. CDR1 and CDR2 (germline): SGHVS, FQNEAQ. The CDR3 sequence is 19 residues long. V trimming: 1 base; J trimming: 0 bases; junction bases outside the gene matches: 12. For the CDR3, the DNA is TGTGCCAGCAGCTTAGTCCCCGGACAGTCTAGCGGGAGCTCCTACGAGCAGTACTTC. Protein sequence: CASSLVPGQSSGSSYEQYF.

This clonotype has a handful of counts. V usage is TRBV29-1 and J usage is TRBJ2-1; possibly TRBD1 or TRBD2 for D (5 bases each). V gave up 2 bases and J gave up 6 bases, with 17 bases separating them. This CDR3 has 15 amino acids. CDR1 and CDR2 (germline): SQVTM, ANQGSEA. CDR3 DNA sequence: TGCAGCGTTGAAAAAGGGACCCCGAGGATCAATGAGCAGTTCTTC. It translates to CSVEKGTPRINEQFF.

The count of this clonotype is one. At one end, the junction sequence differs from germline, possibly due to a read error. This chain uses TRBV7-6 with TRBJ2-7, with a weak D call TRBD2 (6 bases). From germline, CDR1 is SGHVS and CDR2 FNYEAQ. The CDR3 totals 14 residues. CDR3 sequence: CVSSFYGSGYEQYF. The CDR3 DNA reads TGTGTCAGCAGCTTTTACGGGAGTGGGTACGAGCAGTACTTC. Looking up the rest from reference TRBV7-6 and TRBJ2-7 gives the full variable domain: GAGVSQSPRYKVTKRGQDVALRCDPISGHVSLYWYRQALGQGPEFLTYFNYEAQQDKSGLPNDRFSAERPEGSISTLTIQRTEQRDSAMYRCVSSFYGSGYEQYFGPGTRLTVT.

The chain is built from TRBV5-1 and TRBJ2-7, with 7 bases matching TRBD2. CDR1 SGHRS and CDR2 YFSETQ come from the germline V gene. The CDR3 spans 13 residues. J gave up 9 bases and V 3 bases, and 9 bases lay outside the gene matches. CDR3 sequence: CASSYTSRGVQYF. CDR3 coding DNA: TGCGCCAGCAGCTACACAAGTCGGGGGGTGCAGTACTTC.

The chain carries TRBV13 and TRBJ2-3; the match to TRBD1 covers 7 bases. The junction had 9 bases not matched to a gene; V was cut back by 5 bases and J by 7 bases. CDR3 size: 14 residues. Germline V CDR1 and CDR2: PRHDT, FYEKMQ (reference sequence). The CDR3 DNA is TGTGCCAGCAGCATCGGGACAGACAAACATACGCAGTATTTT. It is translated as CASSIGTDKHTQYF.

J is TRBJ2-5 and V is TRBV9, with D unclear. The CDR3 runs to 13 residues. CDR1 is SGDLS and CDR2 is YYNGEE in the germline V gene. V lost 4 bases and J 5 bases, leaving 12 bases between the germline ends. CDR3 nucleotides: TGTGCCAGCAGCTTTGGAAAAGTCGAGACCCAGTACTTC. Its protein product is CASSFGKVETQYF.

The table lists this clonotype with many counts. This rearrangement joins TRBV5-1 to TRBJ2-5; 9 bases are a match to TRBD2. The CDR3 has 14 residues. V was pared by 3 bases and J by 4 bases, with 4 bases of the junction left unmatched. The germline V gene has CDR1 SGHRS and CDR2 YFSETQ. The CDR3 nucleotides are TGCGCCAGCAGCTCGGGACTAGCTGGAGAGACCCAGTACTTC. Translation gives CASSSGLAGETQYF.

This clonotype was observed a handful of times. This chain links TRBV2 with TRBJ2-3, with TRBD2 matching 10 bases. The ends lost 6 bases at V and 3 bases at J; junction bases unmatched: 15. The CDR3 contains 18 residues. The V gene's germline CDR1 is SNHLY and CDR2 FYNNEI. For the CDR3, the DNA is TGTGCCAGCAGGGCGACTCTGGAACTAGCGGGATGGACAGATACGCAGTATTTT. Protein: CASRATLELAGWTDTQYF.

This clonotype was picked up many times. CDR3 DNA sequence: TGTGCCAGCAGTTTTATTGCCTACTACGAGCAGTACTTC. This encodes CASSFIAYYEQYF. The chain combines TRBV28 with TRBJ2-7; D not certain. Germline CDR1 reads MDHEN; CDR2 reads SYDVKM. The CDR3 spans 13 residues. The ends were cut back, 3 bases at V and 3 bases at J, with 9 bases in the middle. Full variable domain (rest looked up from reference TRBV28 and TRBJ2-7): DVKVTQSSRYLVKRTGEKVFLECVQDMDHENMFWYRQDPGLGLRLIYFSYDVKMKEKGDIPEGYSVSREKKERFSLILESASTNQTSMYLCASSFIAYYEQYFGPGTRLTVT.

This clonotype was counted ten times or more. The gene calls are TRBV6-5 and TRBJ2-5, with 11 bases identical to TRBD2. V trimming: 0 bases; J trimming: 5 bases; junction bases outside the gene matches: 5. Germline V lookup: CDR1 MNHEY, CDR2 SVGAGI. The length of the CDR3 is 16 residues. CDR3 in DNA: TGTGCCAGCAGTTACTCTAGCGGGAGGGCCTGGGAGACCCAGTACTTC. It yields the protein CASSYSSGRAWETQYF.

The chain employs TRBV12-3 or TRBV12-4 and TRBJ1-5, with 7 bases matching TRBD1. With V trimmed by 4 bases and J by 4 bases, 13 bases remained unmatched. The CDR3 spans 17 residues. This CDR3 is CASSSRGDSGANQPQHF. The CDR3 DNA follows: TGTGCCAGCAGTTCAAGGGGGGACAGTGGGGCTAATCAGCCCCAGCATTTT.

The chain carries TRBV7-2 and TRBJ1-6, with TRBD1 matching 7 bases. Germline trimming cut 2 bases from V and 7 bases from J; bases unmatched to any gene: 2. The CDR3 length is 14 residues. Germline V gene data show CDR1 as SGHTA and CDR2 as FQGNSA. Here the CDR3 DNA reads TGTGCCAGCAGCTTAATACAGGGGAATTCACCCCTCCACTTT. Its translation is CASSLIQGNSPLHF.

This clonotype was picked up many times. The chain has TRBV10-3 and TRBJ2-7; 11 nucleotides agree with TRBD1. With V trimmed by 8 bases and J by 3 bases, 6 bases remained unmatched. Germline V gives CDR1 ENHRY, CDR2 SYGVKD. This CDR3 region has 14 residues. The DNA of the CDR3 is TGTGCCATCGGCGGGACAGGGGGTGACTACGAGCAGTACTTC. This sequence encodes CAIGGTGGDYEQYF.

The chain recombines TRBV29-1 with TRBJ2-5; D gene unclear. The V and J ends lost 7 bases and 5 bases respectively, with 8 bases between them. Germline-derived CDR1 and CDR2 are SQVTM and ANQGSEA. This CDR3 is built from 10 residues. Here the CDR3 reads CSGTAETQYF. The CDR3 DNA sequence: TGCAGCGGAACCGCCGAGACCCAGTACTTC.

The chain carries TRBV28 and TRBJ2-3, with D perhaps given as TRBD1 or TRBD2 (5 bases each). Trimming pared 6 bases from V and 3 bases from J, leaving 10 bases between. This CDR3 contains 13 residues. Germline V lookup: CDR1 MDHEN, CDR2 SYDVKM. CDR3 residues: CASRSWGTDTQYF. In DNA, the CDR3 is TGTGCCAGCAGGTCTTGGGGGACAGATACGCAGTATTTT.

This clonotype was detected a few times. The chain is built from TRBV20-1 and TRBJ2-5, with a possible D match to TRBD2 (6 bases). Trimming took 0 bases from V and 5 from J, leaving 16 bases between them. The germline V gene encodes CDR1 DFQATT and CDR2 SNEGSKA (reference sequence). CDR3 length: 15 amino acids. The CDR3 loop reads CSARERAVTRETQYF. The CDR3 region has the DNA TGCAGTGCTAGAGAACGAGCGGTGACTAGGGAGACCCAGTACTTC.